This T cell receptor beta chain was identified in a study of blood T cell repertoires in COVID-19. Across the whole study: T cells, B-cell-depleted T cells, or PBMCs supplied cDNA or gDNA.

CDR1 and CDR2 from the germline V gene are SNHLY and FYNNEI. V lost 4 bases and J lost 11; bases outside the gene matches: 5. CDR3 size: 12 residues. In the original workflow: Estimation of nucleated cell counts relied on the amplification of reference gene primers. The repertoire was sequenced with immunoSEQ multiplex PCR; TCRdb's copy has only in-frame clones and lacks some. V and J calls and clone size are as listed in that table; D and trimming were resolved from the DNA. The repertoire holds fewer than 300,000 clones, with 85% as singletons. The gene calls are TRBV2 and TRBJ1-5; 7 bases match TRBD1. The sequence was obtained from a human donor in a cohort sampled during active COVID-19. Sequencing was carried out using peripheral blood. CDR3 coding DNA: TGTGCCAGCAGTGCACAGGGGTTGTCCCAGCATTTT. Protein: CASSAQGLSQHF.